The T cell receptor beta chain described here comes from a study of cytomegalovirus exposure and HLA in healthy donors. Germline CDR1 reads LNHDA; CDR2 reads SQIVND (reference sequence). This CDR3 comprises 12 residues. Trimming removed 3 bases at V and 8 bases at J, with 10 bases between. With 60 Vbeta and 13 Jbeta primers, the PCR was carried out. Measured with immunoSEQ multiplex PCR; TCRdb has only the in-frame clones, and not every one. The sample holds around 99,000 clones, roughly three quarters seen once. V and J are TRBV19 and TRBJ1-2; D remains unclear. The source of this sequence is a man aged 18 to 29 in good health and CMV-seronegative. Sample: PBMCs. The DNA for the CDR3 is TGTGCCAGTAGTATTACTAATGGAGGCTACACCTTC. Its protein is CASSITNGGYTF.